The entry below gives a single TCR beta chain sequence along with its context. This clonotype was counted at least ten times. What antigen it recognizes has not been identified. Nothing much larger sits one base from this clone, and base qualities are not available. These data belong to a study of CD8+CD57+ T cells in acquired aplastic anemia listed by TCRdb under 2018. Regarding the research as a whole: Extracted DNA from sorted CD4+ and CD8+ cells averaged 3.2 ug, ranging from about 0.19 to 30 ug. An average of approximately 9.8 million reads for CD4+ cells and roughly 12 million reads for CD8+ cells was obtained from healthy donor samples. Paper-wide results and their limitations: Around 28 CD8+ CDR3 sequences were found to be shared between patients and controls, but these sequences appeared to be highly expressed in patients and within the immunodominant clones of the patients. No significant difference in CD8+ Simpson's diversity was found between patients and healthy controls (P=0.060).

The V and J ends are trimmed by 1 base and 2 bases, leaving 21 bases between them. The CDR3 numbers 19 residues from cysteine through phenylalanine. The only DNA kept is the CDR3, 57 bases in frame from the first base. CDR1 is given as DFQATT and CDR2 as SNEGSKA, both from the germline V gene (reference sequence). In the study, sorted CD4+ and CD8+ blood T cells from patients with severe aplastic anemia and from healthy subjects underwent deep sequencing of TCR repertoires. Ficoll-Paque density gradient centrifugation was used to isolate peripheral blood mononuclear cells. Before DNA was extracted, CD4+ and CD8+ T cells were sorted using either FACS or magnetic beads. Genomic DNA served as template for TCR beta VDJ combination and CDR3 sequence profiling. An Illumina HiSeq 2000 was the platform used for TCR repertoire sequencing. The study's processing was this. TRBV/TRBJ rearrangement plots, CDR3 size and DJ length profiles, and Simpson's diversity index were used to assess repertoires. Whichever DNA sequence was most abundant in the deep sequencing data was defined as the immunodominant clone. CDR3 amino acid sequences were checked for sharing between subjects and were compared against published repertoires and the VDJdb database. The raw public data were reprocessed by TCRdb itself: fastp quality trimming at Q25, MiXCR clonotype calling, in-frame beta chains only. Identical CDR3 protein sequences are pooled into one entry, listed with their most common genes and DNA. TCRdb, not the original authors, processed these V and J calls. For this sample there are fewer than 250,000 distinct CDR3 sequences; around 59% appear just once. The ten largest make up approximately 15% of the sample.

The clonotype comes from a human donor in good health, serving as a control. Sequencing was done on a sample of sorted CD4+, CD8+, or CD8+CD57+ T cells (not recorded which) from PBMCs. Rearrangement joined TRBV20-1 to TRBJ2-6; the D segment could be TRBD2, given 7 matching bases. The DNA sequence is TGCAGTGCTAGAGGCTGGGAGGGCAGGGGTTGGGCTGGGGCCAACGTCCTGACTTTC. The encoded protein is CSARGWEGRGWAGANVLTF.